These 8 T cell receptor beta chains were sequenced from one sample in a study of T cell responses to AZD1222 COVID-19 vaccine (dated by TCRdb to the early 2020s). The protocol used for the library was the immunoSEQ multiplex PCR assay. Imported from immuneACCESS, the table was reduced by TCRdb to in-frame sequences with V and J called. These copies leave out some clones; in studies compared against another copy, an unresolved V gene accounts for under half, and the cause of the remainder is not known. The sample records some 160,000 clones, around 94% of which are singletons. The top ten clonotypes cover about 1% of the sample. According to the study, the label for this sample's time point signals: baseline before first vaccination. Material: peripheral blood, obtained on day 0 of AZD1222 vaccination. These receptors were obtained from an adult in good health.

This clone was seen just once. The chain links TRBV4-2 to TRBJ1-2, with 9 bases lining up with TRBD1. V trimming: 0 bases; J trimming: 3 bases; junction bases outside the gene matches: 2. Germline lookup yields CDR1 LGHNA and CDR2 YNFKEQ. This CDR3 contains 15 residues. CDR3 region: CASSQDRTGDYGYTF. CDR3 sequence (DNA): TGTGCCAGCAGCCAAGATCGGACAGGGGACTATGGCTACACCTTC.

The chain combines TRBV14 with TRBJ2-1, with D perhaps TRBD1 (5 bases). Germline assignment: CDR1 SGHDN and CDR2 FVKESK. There are 11 residues in the CDR3. Trimming removed 1 base at V and 15 bases at J, with 10 bases between. The CDR3 protein is CASSQGLDRFF. CDR3 nucleotides: TGTGCCAGCAGCCAAGGCCTCGACAGGTTCTTC.

The chain has TRBV4-3 and TRBJ1-6, with a tentative D call TRBD1 (5 bases). With 1 base removed from V and 7 bases from J, the gap between germline ends came to 17 bases. CDR3 length equals 17 residues. Germline values: CDR1 LGHNA, CDR2 YSLEER. CDR3 residues: CASSQGAGLGENSPLHF. DNA for the CDR3: TGCGCCAGCAGCCAAGGAGCAGGGTTAGGAGAGAATTCACCCCTCCACTTT.

The J gene is TRBJ1-1, the V gene TRBV19, with a weak D call TRBD1 (5 bases). Germline values: CDR1 LNHDA, CDR2 SQIVND (reference sequence). V shed 7 bases and J shed 3 bases, with 15 bases lying between them. This CDR3 is built from 14 residues. The CDR3 sequence is CASTSWVGDTEAFF. Written as DNA, the CDR3 is TGTGCCAGTACCTCCTGGGTGGGGGACACTGAAGCTTTCTTT.

This chain joins TRBV6-1 and TRBJ2-3; TRBD2 matches 13 bases. The germline CDR1 and CDR2 sequences are MNHNS and SASEGT. The CDR3 extends over 20 amino acids. The junction had 11 bases not matched to a gene; V was cut back by 0 bases and J by 2 bases. Here the CDR3 reads CASSEATSGGAGYPTDTQYF. Written as DNA, the CDR3 is TGTGCCAGCAGTGAAGCAACTAGCGGGGGGGCAGGTTATCCCACAGATACGCAGTATTTT.

The genes are TRBV19 and TRBJ2-3; weak D call: TRBD1 (5 bases). V lost 0 bases to trimming and J lost 6 bases, with 7 bases between them. CDR3 length: 13 amino acids. CDR1 is LNHDA, CDR2 SQIVND, per germline (reference sequence). The CDR3 DNA is TGTGCCAGTAGTATAGACAGGGCCGATACGCAGTATTTT. As protein: CASSIDRADTQYF.

The chain couples TRBV7-9 to TRBJ1-4; D not resolved. CDR3 size: 14 residues. Trimming cost V 5 bases and J 7 bases, with 14 bases left between them. Germline CDR1 SEHNR, CDR2 FQNEAQ (reference sequence). This CDR3 reads CASSPEGYGEKLFF. The CDR3 coding sequence is TGTGCCAGCAGCCCAGAGGGTTATGGTGAAAAACTGTTTTTT.

CDR3 sequence (DNA): TGTGCCAGCAGTCTCCTGGGGGGAGGCAGTAATTCACCCCTCCACTTT. Protein product: CASSLLGGGSNSPLHF. The chain links TRBV28 to TRBJ1-6, with D perhaps matching TRBD1 (5 bases). In germline, CDR1 is MDHEN, CDR2 SYDVKM. V was cut by 5 bases and J by 6 bases, with 17 bases left in between. This CDR3 is built from 16 residues.